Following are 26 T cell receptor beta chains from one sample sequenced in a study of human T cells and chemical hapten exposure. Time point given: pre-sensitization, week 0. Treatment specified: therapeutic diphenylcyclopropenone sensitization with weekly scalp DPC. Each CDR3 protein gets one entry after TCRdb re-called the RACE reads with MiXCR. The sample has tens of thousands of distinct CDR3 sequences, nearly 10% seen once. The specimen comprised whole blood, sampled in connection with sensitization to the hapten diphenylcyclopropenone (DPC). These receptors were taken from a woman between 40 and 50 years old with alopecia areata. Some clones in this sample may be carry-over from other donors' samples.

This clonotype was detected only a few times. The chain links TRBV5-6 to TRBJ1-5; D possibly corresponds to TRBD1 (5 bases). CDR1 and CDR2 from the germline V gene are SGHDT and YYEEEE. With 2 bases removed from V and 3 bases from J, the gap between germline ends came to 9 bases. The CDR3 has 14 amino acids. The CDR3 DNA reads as TGTGCCAGCAGCTTTGGGGGATCCAATCAGCCCCAGCATTTT. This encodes CASSFGGSNQPQHF.

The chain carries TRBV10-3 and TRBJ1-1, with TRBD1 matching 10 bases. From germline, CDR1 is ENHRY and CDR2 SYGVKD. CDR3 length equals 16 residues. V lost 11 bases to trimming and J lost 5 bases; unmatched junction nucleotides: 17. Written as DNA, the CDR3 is TGTGCCGCCCACCCGGGGACAGGGGTAGAATGGACTGAAGCTTTCTTT. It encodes CAAHPGTGVEWTEAFF.

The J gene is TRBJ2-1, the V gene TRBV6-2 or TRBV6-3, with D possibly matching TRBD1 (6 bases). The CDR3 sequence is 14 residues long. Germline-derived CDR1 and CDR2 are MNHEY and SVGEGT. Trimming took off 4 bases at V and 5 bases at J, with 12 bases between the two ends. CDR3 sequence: CASSSPQGNNEQFF. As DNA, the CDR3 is TGTGCCAGCAGTTCGCCGCAGGGGAACAATGAGCAGTTCTTC.

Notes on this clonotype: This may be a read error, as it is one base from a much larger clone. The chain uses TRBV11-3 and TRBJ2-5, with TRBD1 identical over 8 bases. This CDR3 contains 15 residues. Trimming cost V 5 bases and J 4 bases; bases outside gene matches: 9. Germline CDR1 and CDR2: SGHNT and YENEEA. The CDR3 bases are TGTGCCAGCAGCCTGAGGACAGGGCTCAGAGAGACCCAGTACTTC. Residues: CASSLRTGLRETQYF. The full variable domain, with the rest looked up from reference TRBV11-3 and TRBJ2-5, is EAGVVQSPRYKIIEKKQPVAFWCNPISGHNTLYWYLQNLGQGPELLIRYENEEAVDDSQLPKDRFSAERLKGVDSTLKIQPAELGDSAVYLCASSLRTGLRETQYFGPGTRLLVL.

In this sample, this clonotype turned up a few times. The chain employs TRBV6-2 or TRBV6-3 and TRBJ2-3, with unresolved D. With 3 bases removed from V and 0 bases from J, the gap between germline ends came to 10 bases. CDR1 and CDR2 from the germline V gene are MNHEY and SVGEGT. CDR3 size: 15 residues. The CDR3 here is CASSYLVISTDTQYF. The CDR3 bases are TGTGCCAGCAGTTATTTAGTCATCAGCACAGATACGCAGTATTTT.

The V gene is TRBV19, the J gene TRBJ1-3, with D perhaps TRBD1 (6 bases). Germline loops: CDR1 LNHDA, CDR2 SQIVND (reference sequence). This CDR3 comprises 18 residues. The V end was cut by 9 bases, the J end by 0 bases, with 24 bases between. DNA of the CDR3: TGTGCCAGCACGAAACCCTTGTTGGGAGGGGGCTCTGGAAACACCATATATTTT. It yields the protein CASTKPLLGGGSGNTIYF.

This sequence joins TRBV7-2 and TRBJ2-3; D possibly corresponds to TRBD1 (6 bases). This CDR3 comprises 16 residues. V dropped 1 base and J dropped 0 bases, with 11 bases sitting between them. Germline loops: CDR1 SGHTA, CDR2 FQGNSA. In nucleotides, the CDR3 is TGTGCCAGCAGCTTAGGACAGGTGGGGAGCACAGATACGCAGTATTTT. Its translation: CASSLGQVGSTDTQYF.

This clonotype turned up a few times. The CDR3 loop is CASSILAAPRSNQPQHF. In DNA form, the CDR3 reads TGTGCCAGTAGTATTTTGGCGGCACCACGTAGCAATCAGCCCCAGCATTTT. This chain links TRBV19 with TRBJ1-5, with unresolved D. The CDR3 covers 17 residues. With 3 bases removed from V and 0 bases from J, the gap between germline ends came to 15 bases. From germline, CDR1 is LNHDA and CDR2 SQIVND (reference sequence).

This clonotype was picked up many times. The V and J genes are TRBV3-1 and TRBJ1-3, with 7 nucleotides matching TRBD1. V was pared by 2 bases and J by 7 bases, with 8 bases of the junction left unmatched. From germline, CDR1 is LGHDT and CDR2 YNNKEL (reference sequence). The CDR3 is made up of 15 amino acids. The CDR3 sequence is CASSQPGTARNTIYF. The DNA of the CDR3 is TGTGCCAGCAGCCAACCTGGGACAGCCAGGAACACCATATATTTT.

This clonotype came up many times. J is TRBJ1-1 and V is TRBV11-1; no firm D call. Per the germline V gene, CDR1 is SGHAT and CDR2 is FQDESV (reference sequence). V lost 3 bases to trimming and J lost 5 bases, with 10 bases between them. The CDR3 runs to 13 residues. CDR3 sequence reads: CASSFKEVTEAFF. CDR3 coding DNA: TGTGCCAGCAGCTTCAAGGAGGTGACTGAAGCTTTCTTT.

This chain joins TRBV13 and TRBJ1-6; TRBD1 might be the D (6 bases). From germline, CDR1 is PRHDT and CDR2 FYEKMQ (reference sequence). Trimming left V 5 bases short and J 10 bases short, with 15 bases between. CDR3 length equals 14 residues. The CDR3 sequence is CASSLQGTESPLHF. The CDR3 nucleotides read TGTGCCAGCAGCCTACAGGGTACGGAATCACCCCTCCACTTT.

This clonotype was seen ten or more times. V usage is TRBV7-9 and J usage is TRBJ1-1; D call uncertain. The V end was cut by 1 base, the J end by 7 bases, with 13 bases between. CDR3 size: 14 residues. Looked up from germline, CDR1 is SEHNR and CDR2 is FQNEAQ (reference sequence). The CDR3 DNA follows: TGTGCCAGCAGCTTAGTCCGACTCGGCGTTGAAGCTTTCTTT. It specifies CASSLVRLGVEAFF.

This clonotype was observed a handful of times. CDR3 DNA: TGTGCCAGCAGCGTACTAGGTACGGGGGCCAACGTCCTGACTTTC. It specifies CASSVLGTGANVLTF. The chain is built from TRBV9 and TRBJ2-6, with no clear D. Trimming cost V 1 base and J 4 bases, with 9 bases left between them. The germline gives CDR1 SGDLS, CDR2 YYNGEE. The length of the CDR3 is 15 residues.

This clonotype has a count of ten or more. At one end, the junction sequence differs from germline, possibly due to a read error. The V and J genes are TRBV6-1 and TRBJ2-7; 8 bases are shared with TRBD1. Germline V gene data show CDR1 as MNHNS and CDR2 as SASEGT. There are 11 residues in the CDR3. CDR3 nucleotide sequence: TGTGCCAGCAGTCGACAGGGGTATACGCACTTC. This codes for CASSRQGYTHF.

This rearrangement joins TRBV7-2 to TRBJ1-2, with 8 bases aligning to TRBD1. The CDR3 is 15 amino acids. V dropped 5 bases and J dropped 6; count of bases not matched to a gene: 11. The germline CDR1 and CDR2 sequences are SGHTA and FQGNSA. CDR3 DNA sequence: TGTGCCAGCAGCCCGCCCAGGGGGCTTTCGAATGGCTACACCTTC. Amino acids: CASSPPRGLSNGYTF.

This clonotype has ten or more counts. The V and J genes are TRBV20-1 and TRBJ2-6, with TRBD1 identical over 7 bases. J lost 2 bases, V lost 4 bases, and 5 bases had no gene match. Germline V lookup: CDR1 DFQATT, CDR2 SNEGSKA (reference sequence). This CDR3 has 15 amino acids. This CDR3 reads CSATDRAPGANVLTF. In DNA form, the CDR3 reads TGCAGTGCTACCGACAGGGCCCCTGGGGCCAACGTCCTGACTTTC.

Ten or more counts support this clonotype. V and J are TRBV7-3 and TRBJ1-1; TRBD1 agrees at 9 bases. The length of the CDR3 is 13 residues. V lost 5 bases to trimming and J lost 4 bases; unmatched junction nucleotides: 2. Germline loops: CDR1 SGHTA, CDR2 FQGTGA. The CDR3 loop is CASSETGGTEAFF. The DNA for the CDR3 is TGTGCCAGCAGCGAGACAGGGGGCACTGAAGCTTTCTTT.

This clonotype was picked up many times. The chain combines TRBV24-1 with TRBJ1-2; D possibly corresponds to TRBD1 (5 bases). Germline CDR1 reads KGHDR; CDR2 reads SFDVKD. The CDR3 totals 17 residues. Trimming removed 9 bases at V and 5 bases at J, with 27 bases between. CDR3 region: CATSDGGRKPFPYGYTF. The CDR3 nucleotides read TGTGCCACCTCCGACGGGGGACGGAAACCCTTCCCTTATGGCTACACCTTC.

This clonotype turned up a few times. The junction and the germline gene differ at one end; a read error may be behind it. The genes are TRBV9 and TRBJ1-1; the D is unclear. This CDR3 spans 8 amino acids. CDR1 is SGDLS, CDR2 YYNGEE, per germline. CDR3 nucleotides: TGTGCCAGCAGTTCCTTGGCATTT. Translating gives CASSSLAF.

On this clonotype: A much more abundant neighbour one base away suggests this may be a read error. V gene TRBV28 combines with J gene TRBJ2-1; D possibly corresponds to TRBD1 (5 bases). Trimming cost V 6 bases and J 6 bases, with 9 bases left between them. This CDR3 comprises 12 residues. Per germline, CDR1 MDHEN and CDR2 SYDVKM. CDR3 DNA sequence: TGTGCCAGCAGACAGGACGTCAATGAGCAGTTCTTC. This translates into CASRQDVNEQFF.

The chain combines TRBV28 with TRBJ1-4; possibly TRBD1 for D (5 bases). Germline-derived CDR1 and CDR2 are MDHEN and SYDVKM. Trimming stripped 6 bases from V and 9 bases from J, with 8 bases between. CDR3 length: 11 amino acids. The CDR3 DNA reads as TGTGCCAGCAGAGACAGACAAAAACTGTTTTTT. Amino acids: CASRDRQKLFF.

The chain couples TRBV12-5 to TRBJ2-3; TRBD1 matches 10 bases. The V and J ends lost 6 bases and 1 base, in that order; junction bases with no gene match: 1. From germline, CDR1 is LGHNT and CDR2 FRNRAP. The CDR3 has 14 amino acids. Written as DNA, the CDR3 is TGTGCTAGTGGAGGACAGGGGGGCACAGATACGCAGTATTTT. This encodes CASGGQGGTDTQYF.

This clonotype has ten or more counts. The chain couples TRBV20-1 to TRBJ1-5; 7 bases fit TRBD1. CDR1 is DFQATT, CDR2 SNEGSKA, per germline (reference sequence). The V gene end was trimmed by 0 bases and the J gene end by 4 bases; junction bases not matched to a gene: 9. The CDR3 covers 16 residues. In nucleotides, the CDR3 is TGCAGTGCTAGAGATTCGGGGGCAGGGGGAAATCAGCCCCAGCATTTT. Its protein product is CSARDSGAGGNQPQHF.

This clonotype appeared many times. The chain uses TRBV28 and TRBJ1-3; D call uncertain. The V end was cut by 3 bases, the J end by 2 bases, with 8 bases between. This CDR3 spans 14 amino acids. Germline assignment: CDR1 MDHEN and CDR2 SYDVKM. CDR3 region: CASSFARTGNTIYF. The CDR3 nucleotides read TGTGCCAGCAGTTTCGCCAGGACTGGAAACACCATATATTTT.

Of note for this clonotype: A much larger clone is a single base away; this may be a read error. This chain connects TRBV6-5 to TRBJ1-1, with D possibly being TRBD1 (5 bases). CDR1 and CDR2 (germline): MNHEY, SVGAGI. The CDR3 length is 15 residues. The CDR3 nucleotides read TGTGCCAGCAGTTACAGGGGAGTGGTGAACACTGAAGCTCTCTTT. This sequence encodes CASSYRGVVNTEALF.

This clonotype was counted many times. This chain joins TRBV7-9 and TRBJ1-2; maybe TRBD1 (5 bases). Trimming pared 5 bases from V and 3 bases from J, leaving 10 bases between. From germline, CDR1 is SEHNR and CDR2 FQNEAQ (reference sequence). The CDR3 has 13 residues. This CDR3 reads CASSRMGDYGYTF. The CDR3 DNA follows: TGTGCCAGCAGCCGAATGGGGGACTATGGCTACACCTTC.